This T cell receptor beta chain derives from a study of blood T cells in healthy people across ages. Then a second PCR, running about 6 to 12 cycles, was carried out with a sample-barcoded 5' primer and a J-beta primer mix. MiXCR was run by TCRdb on the 5' RACE reads, yielding one entry per CDR3 protein. The sample consists of 800,000 to 1,000,000 distinct CDR3 sequences, 45% to 50% of them appearing once. The CDR3 consists of 16 residues. The V gene's germline CDR1 is MNHEY and CDR2 SVGAGI. About this clonotype itself: A read error may account for a junction end that differs from germline.

The clonotype comes from a man aged 25 to 40 in good health. The rearrangement links TRBV6-5 to TRBJ2-1, with 8 bases identical to TRBD2. The sequencing sample was made of blood. CDR3 in amino acids: CASSYGSGGRNYEQYF. In DNA, the CDR3 is TGTGCCAGCAGTTATGGGAGCGGGGGCCGCAACTACGAGCAATACTTC.